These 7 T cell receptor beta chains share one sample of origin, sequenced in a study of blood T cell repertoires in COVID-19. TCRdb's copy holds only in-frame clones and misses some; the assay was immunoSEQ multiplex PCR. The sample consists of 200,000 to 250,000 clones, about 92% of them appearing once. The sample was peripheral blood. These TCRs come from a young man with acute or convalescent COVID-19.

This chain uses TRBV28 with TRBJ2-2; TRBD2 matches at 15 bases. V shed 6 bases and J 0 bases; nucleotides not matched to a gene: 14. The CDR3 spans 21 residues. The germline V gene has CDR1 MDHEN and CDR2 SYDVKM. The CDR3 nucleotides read TGTGCCAGCAGCCTTAGGCCGGGACTAGCGGGGGGTAACCCGAACACCGGGGAGCTGTTTTTT. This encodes CASSLRPGLAGGNPNTGELFF. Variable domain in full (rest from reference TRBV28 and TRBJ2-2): DVKVTQSSRYLVKRTGEKVFLECVQDMDHENMFWYRQDPGLGLRLIYFSYDVKMKEKGDIPEGYSVSREKKERFSLILESASTNQTSMYLCASSLRPGLAGGNPNTGELFFGEGSRLTVL.

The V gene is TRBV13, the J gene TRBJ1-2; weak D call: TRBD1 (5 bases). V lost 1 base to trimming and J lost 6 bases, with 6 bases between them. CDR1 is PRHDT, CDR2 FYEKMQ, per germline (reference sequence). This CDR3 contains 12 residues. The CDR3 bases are TGTGCCAGCAGCTTAGCCAGGGATGGCTACACCTTC. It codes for CASSLARDGYTF.

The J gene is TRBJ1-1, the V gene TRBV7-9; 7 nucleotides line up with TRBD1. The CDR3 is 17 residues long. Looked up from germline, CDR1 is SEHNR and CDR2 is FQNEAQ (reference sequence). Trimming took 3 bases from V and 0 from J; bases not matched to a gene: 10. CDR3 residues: CASSFRGGGHMNTEAFF. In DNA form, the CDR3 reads TGTGCCAGCAGCTTCCGAGGAGGGGGCCATATGAACACTGAAGCTTTCTTT.

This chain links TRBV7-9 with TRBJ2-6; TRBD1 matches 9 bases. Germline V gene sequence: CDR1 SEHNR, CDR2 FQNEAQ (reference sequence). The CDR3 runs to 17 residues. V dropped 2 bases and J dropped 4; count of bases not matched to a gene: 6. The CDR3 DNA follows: TGTGCCAGCAGCTTATTACAGGGGGCGCGAGGGGCCAACGTCCTGACTTTC. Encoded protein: CASSLLQGARGANVLTF.

In DNA, the CDR3 is TGTGCCGCGCGACAAGTAGTCAATTCACCCCTCCACTTT. Residues: CAARQVVNSPLHF. The V call is TRBV6-5, the J call TRBJ1-6; no definite D call. The V and J ends lost 11 bases and 7 bases respectively, with 15 bases between them. Germline V gene lookup returns CDR1 MNHEY and CDR2 SVGAGI. CDR3 length equals 13 residues.

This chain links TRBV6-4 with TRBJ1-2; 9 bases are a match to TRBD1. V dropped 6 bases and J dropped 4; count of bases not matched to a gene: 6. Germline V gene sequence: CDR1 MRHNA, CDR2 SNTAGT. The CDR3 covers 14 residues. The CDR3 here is CASRSRDRVYGYTF. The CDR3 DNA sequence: TGTGCCAGCAGGAGCCGGGACAGGGTCTATGGCTACACCTTC.

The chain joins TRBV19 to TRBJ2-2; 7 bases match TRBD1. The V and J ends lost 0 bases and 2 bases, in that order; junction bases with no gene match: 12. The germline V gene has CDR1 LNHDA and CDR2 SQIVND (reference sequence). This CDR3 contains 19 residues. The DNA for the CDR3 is TGTGCCAGTAGTATAGATTCCCCCGACAGGGCTCTTAACACCGGGGAGCTGTTTTTT. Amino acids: CASSIDSPDRALNTGELFF.